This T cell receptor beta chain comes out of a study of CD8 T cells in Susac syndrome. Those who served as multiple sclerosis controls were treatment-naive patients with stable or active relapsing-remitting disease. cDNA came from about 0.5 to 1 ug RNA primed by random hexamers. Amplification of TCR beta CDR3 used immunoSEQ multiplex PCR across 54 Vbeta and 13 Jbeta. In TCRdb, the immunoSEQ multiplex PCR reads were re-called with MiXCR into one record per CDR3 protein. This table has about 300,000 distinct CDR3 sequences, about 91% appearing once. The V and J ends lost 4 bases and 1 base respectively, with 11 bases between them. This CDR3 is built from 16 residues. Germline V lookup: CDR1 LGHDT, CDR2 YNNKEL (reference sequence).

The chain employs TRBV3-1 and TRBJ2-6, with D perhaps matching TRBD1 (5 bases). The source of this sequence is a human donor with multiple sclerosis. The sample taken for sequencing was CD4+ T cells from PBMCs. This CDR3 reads CASSLLQGSGANVLTF. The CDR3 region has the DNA TGTGCCAGCAGCCTTCTTCAGGGATCTGGGGCCAACGTCCTGACTTTC.